A single sample gave rise to the 2 T cell receptor beta chains below, sequenced in a study of blood T cell repertoires in COVID-19. Measured with immunoSEQ multiplex PCR; TCRdb has only the in-frame clones, and not every one. Seen here are under 300,000 clones, roughly nine tenths observed once, and the top ten hold around 4.6%. The sequenced sample consisted of peripheral blood. These receptors were collected from a woman aged 40 to 50 who had recovered from COVID-19.

This chain uses TRBV7-2 with TRBJ2-7; D perhaps matches TRBD1 (6 bases). V lost 3 bases and J lost 0, with 12 bases in between. This CDR3 contains 15 residues. The V gene's germline CDR1 is SGHTA and CDR2 FQGNSA. CDR3 in amino acids: CASSFETGHSYEQYF. As DNA, the CDR3 is TGTGCCAGCAGCTTCGAGACAGGTCACTCCTACGAGCAGTACTTC.

The rearrangement joins TRBV5-6 to TRBJ2-5; no reliable D call. V was clipped by 4 bases and J by 3 bases, with 25 bases between them. Germline assignment: CDR1 SGHDT and CDR2 YYEEEE. The CDR3 has 18 residues. The CDR3 bases are TGTGCCAGCAGCCGGCTGATACCGAGAAAGGAGACGAAAGAGACCCAGTACTTC. This codes for CASSRLIPRKETKETQYF.